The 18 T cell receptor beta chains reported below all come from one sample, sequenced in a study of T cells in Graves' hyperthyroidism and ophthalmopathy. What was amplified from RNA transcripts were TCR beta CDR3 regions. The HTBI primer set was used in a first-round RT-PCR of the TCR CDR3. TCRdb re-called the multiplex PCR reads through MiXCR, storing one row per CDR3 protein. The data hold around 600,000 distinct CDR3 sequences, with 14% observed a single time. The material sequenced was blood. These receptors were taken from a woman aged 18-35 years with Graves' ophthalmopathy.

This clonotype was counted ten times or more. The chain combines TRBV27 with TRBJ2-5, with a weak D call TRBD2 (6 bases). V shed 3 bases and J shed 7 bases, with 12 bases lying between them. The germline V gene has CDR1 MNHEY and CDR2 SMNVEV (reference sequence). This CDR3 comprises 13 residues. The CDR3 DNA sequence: TGTGCCAGCAGTTTGCGGGACCCCTCGACCCAGTACTTC. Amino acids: CASSLRDPSTQYF.

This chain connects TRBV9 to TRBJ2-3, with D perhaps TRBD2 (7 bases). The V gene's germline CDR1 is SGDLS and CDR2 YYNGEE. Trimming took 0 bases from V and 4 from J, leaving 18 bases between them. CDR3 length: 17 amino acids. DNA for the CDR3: TGTGCCAGCAGCGTAGATTTTGGGGGGGCCCCGCCAGATACGCAGTATTTT. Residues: CASSVDFGGAPPDTQYF.

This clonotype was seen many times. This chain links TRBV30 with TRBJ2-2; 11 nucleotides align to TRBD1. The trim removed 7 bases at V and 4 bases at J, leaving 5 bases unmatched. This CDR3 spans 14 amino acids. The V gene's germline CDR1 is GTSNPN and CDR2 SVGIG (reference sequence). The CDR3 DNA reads TGTGCCTTGGATGGGACAGGGGGCACCGGGGAGCTGTTTTTT. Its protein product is CALDGTGGTGELFF.

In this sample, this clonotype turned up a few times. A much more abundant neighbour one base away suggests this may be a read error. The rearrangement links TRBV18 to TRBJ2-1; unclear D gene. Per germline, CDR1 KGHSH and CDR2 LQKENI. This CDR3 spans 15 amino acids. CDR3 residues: CANSPPQEGYNEQFF. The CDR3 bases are TGTGCCAACTCACCACCGCAGGAAGGGTACAATGAGCAGTTCTTC.

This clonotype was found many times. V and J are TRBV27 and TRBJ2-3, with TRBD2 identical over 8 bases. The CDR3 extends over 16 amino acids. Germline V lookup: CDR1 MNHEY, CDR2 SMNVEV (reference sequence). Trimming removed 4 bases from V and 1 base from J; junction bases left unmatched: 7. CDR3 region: CASSSLGLAGTDTQYF. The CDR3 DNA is TGTGCCAGCAGTTCATTAGGACTAGCCGGCACAGATACGCAGTATTTT.

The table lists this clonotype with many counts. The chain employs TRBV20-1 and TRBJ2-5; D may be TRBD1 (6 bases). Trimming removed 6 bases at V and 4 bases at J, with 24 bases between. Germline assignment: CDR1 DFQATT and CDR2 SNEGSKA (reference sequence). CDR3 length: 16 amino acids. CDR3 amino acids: CSAQGGQGPTGETQYF. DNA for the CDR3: TGCAGTGCCCAAGGGGGTCAGGGACCGACCGGAGAGACCCAGTACTTC.

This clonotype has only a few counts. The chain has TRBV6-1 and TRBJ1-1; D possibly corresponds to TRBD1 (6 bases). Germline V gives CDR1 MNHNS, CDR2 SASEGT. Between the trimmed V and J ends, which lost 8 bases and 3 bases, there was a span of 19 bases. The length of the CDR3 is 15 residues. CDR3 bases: TGTGCCAGCTCTCCCATGGCAGGGGTGGACACTGAAGCTTTCTTT. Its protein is CASSPMAGVDTEAFF.

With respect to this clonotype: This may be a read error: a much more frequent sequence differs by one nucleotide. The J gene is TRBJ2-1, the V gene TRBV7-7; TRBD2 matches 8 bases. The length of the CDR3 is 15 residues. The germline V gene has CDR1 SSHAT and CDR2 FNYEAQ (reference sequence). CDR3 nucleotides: TGTGCTAGCAGCTCAGCGGGAGCCAGCCACAATGAGCAGTTCTTC. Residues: CASSSAGASHNEQFF.

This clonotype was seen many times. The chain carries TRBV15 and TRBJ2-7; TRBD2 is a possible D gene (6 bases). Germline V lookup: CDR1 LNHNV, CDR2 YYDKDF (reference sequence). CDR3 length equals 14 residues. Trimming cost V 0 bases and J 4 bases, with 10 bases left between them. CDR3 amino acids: CATSRDSGGYEQYF. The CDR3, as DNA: TGTGCCACCAGCAGAGATAGCGGAGGATACGAGCAGTACTTC. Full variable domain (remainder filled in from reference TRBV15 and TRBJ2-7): DAMVIQNPRYQVTQFGKPVTLSCSQTLNHNVMYWYQQKSSQAPKLLFHYYDKDFNNEADTPDNFQSRRPNTSFCFLDIRSPGLGDTAMYLCATSRDSGGYEQYFGPGTRLTVT.

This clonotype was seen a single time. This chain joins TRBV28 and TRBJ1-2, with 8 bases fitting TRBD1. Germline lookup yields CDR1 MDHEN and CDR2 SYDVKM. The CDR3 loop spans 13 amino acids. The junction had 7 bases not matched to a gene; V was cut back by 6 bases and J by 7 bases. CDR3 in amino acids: CASSRGQGCGYTF. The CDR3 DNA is TGTGCCAGCAGCCGCGGACAGGGCTGTGGCTACACCTTC.

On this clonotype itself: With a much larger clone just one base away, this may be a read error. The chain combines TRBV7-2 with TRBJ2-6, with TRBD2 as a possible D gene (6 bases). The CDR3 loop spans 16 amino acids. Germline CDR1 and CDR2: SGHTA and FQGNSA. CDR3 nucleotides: TGTGCCAGCAGCCCAAGTGGGAGGTCTGGGACCAACGTCCTGACTTTC. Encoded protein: CASSPSGRSGTNVLTF.

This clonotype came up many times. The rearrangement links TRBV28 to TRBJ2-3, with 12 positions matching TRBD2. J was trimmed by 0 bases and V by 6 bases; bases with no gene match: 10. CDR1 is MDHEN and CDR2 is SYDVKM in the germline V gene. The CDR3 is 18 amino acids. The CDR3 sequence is CASRTSGRGGGSTDTQYF. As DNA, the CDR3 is TGTGCCAGCAGGACTAGCGGGAGAGGGGGGGGTAGCACAGATACGCAGTATTTT.

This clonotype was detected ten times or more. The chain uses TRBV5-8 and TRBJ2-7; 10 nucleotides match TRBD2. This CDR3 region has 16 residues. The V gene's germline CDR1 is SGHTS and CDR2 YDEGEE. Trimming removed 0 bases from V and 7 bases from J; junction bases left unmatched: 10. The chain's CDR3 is CASSLAASGRVGEQYF. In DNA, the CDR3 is TGTGCCAGCAGCTTGGCCGCTAGCGGGAGAGTTGGGGAGCAGTACTTC. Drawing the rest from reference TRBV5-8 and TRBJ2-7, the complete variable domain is EAGVTQSPTHLIKTRGQQATLRCSPISGHTSVYWYQQALGLGLQFLLWYDEGEERNRGNFPPRFSGRQFPNYSSELNVNALELEDSALYLCASSLAASGRVGEQYFGPGTRLTVT.

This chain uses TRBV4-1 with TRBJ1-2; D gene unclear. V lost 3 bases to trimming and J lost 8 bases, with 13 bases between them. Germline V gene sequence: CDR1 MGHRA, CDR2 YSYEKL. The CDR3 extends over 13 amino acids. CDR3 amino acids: CASSHIAYKGYTF. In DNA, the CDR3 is TGCGCCAGCAGCCACATCGCGTACAAGGGCTACACCTTC.

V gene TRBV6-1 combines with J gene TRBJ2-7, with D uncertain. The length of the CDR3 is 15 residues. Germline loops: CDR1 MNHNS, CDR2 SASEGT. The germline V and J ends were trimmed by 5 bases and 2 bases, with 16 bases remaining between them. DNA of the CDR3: TGTGCCAGCAGTTCCGTACGACAACTCACCTACGAGCAGTACTTC. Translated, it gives CASSSVRQLTYEQYF.

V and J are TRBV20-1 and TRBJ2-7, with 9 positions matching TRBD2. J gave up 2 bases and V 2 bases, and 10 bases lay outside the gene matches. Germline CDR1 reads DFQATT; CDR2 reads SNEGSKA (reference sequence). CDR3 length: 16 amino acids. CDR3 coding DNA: TGCAGTGCTAGAAAAGCGGGAGGAGGTTCCACCTACGAGCAGTACTTC. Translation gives CSARKAGGGSTYEQYF.

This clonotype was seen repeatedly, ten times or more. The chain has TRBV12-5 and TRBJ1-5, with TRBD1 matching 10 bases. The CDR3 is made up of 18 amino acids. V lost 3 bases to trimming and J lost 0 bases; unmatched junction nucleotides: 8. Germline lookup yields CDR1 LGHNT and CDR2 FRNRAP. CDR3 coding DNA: TGTGCTAGTGGTTTCTACCCTAGGGACAGGGGTAGCAATCAGCCCCAGCATTTT. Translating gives CASGFYPRDRGSNQPQHF.

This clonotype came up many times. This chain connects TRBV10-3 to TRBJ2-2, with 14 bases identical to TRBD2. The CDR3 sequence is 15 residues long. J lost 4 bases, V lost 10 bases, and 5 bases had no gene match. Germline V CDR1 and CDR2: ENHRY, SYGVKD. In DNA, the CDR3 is TGTGCCACCTCAGGGACTAGCGGGAGCACCGGGGAGCTGTTTTTT. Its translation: CATSGTSGSTGELFF.